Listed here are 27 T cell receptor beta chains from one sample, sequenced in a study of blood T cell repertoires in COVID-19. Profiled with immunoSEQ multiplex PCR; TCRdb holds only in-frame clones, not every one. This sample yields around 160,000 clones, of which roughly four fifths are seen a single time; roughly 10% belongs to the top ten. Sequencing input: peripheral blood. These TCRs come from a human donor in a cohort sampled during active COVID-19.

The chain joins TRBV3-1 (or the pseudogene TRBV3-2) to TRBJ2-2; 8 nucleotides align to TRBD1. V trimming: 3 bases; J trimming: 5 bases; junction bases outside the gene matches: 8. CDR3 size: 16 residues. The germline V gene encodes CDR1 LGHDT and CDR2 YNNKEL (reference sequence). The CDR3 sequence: CASSQSTGVRTGELFF. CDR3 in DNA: TGTGCCAGCAGCCAGTCGACAGGGGTGCGGACCGGGGAGCTGTTTTTT.

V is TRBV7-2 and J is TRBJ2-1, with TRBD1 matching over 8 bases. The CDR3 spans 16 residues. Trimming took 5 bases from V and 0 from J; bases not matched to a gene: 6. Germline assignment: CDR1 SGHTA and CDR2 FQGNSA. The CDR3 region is CASSTRTGSSYNEQFF. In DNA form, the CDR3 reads TGTGCCAGCAGCACCCGGACAGGGAGCTCCTACAATGAGCAGTTCTTC.

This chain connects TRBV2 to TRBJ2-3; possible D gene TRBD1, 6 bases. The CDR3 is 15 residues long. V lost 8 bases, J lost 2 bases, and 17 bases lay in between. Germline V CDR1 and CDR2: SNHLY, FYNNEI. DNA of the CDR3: TGTGCCAGCGGAGAAGGACAGACCACCACAGATACGCAGTATTTT. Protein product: CASGEGQTTTDTQYF.

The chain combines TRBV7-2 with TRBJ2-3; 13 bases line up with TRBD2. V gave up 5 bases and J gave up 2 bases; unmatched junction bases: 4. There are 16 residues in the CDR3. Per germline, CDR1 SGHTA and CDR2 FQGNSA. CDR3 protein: CASSRGLAGDTDTQYF. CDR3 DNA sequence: TGTGCCAGCAGCCGTGGACTAGCGGGAGACACAGATACGCAGTATTTT.

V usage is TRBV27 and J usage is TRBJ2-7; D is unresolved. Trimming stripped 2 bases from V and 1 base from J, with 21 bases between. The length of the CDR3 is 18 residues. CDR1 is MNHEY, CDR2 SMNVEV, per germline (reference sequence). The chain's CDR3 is CASSLGFRFGARSYEQYF. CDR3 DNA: TGTGCCAGCAGTTTAGGTTTTAGATTCGGCGCTAGATCCTACGAGCAGTACTTC.

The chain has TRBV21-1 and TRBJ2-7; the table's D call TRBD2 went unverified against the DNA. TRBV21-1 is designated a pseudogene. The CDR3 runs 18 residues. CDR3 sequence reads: CASSTQDRTYRGNYEQYF. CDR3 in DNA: TGTGCCAGCAGCACTCAGGACCGTACATACCGGGGAAACTACGAGCAGTACTTC.

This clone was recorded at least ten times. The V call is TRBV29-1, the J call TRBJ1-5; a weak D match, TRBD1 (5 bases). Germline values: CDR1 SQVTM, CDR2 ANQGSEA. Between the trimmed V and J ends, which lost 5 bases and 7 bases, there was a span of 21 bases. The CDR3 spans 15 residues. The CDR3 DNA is TGCAGCGTTCAGTATCTGTCGGGGGAGAGGCAGCCCCAGCATTTT. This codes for CSVQYLSGERQPQHF.

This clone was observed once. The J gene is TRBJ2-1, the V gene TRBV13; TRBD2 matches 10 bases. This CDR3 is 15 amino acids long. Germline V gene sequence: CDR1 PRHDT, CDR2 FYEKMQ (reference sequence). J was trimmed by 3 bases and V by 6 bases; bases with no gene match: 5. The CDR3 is CASRTRTSGYNEQFF. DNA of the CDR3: TGTGCCAGCAGAACCCGGACTAGCGGCTACAATGAGCAGTTCTTC.

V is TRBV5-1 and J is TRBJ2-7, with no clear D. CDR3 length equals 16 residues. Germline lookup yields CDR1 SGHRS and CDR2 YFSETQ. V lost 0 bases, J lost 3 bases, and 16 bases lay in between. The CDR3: CASSLESQTHYYEQYF. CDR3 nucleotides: TGCGCCAGCAGCTTGGAAAGCCAGACCCACTACTACGAGCAGTACTTC.

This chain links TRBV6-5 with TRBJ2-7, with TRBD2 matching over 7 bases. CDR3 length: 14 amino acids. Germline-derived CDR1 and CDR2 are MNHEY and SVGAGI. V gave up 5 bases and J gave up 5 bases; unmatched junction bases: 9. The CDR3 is CASSRTGTTNEQYF. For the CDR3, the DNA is TGTGCCAGCAGTCGGACCGGGACTACGAACGAGCAGTACTTC.

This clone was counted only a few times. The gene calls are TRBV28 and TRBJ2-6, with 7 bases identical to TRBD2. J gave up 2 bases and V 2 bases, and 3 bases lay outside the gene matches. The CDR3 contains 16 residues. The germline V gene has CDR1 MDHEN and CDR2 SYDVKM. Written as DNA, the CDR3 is TGTGCCAGCAGTTTAAGGGCGGGGGCTGGGGCCAACGTCCTGACTTTC. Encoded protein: CASSLRAGAGANVLTF.

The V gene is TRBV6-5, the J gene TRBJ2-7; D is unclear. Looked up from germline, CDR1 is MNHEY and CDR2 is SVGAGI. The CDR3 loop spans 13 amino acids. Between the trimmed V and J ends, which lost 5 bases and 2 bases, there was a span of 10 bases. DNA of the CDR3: TGTGCCAGCAGTAAAACAAGAACCTACGAGCAGTACTTC. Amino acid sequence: CASSKTRTYEQYF.

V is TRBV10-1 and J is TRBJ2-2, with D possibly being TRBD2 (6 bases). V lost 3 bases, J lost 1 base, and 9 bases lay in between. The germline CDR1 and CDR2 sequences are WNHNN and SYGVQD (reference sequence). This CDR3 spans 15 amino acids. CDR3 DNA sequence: TGCGCCAGCAGTGACGGCGGGGTGAACACCGGGGAGCTGTTTTTT. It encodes CASSDGGVNTGELFF.

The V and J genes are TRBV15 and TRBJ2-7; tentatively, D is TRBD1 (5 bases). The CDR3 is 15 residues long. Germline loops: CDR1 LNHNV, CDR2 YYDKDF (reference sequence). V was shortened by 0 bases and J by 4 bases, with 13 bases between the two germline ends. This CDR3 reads CATSRDIGAPYEQYF. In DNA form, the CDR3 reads TGTGCCACCAGCAGAGATATAGGGGCACCTTACGAGCAGTACTTC.

CDR3 loop: CASSLNLFVQPQHF. The CDR3 bases are TGTGCCAGCAGTTTAAATCTGTTCGTTCAGCCCCAGCATTTT. J is TRBJ1-5 and V is TRBV28; D is uncertain. This CDR3 has 14 amino acids. V was trimmed by 2 bases and J by 6 bases, leaving 11 bases between them. In germline, CDR1 is MDHEN, CDR2 SYDVKM.

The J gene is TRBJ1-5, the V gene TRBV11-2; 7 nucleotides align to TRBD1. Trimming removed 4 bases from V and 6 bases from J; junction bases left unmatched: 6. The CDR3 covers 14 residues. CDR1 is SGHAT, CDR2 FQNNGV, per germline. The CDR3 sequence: CASSSDRAGQPQHF. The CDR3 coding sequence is TGTGCCAGCAGCTCCGACAGGGCAGGTCAGCCCCAGCATTTT.

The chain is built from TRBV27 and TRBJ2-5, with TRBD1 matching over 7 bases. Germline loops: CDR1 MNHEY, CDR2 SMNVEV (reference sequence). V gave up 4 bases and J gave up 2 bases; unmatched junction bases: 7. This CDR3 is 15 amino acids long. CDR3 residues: CASSSRRQGQETQYF. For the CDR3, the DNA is TGTGCCAGCAGTTCTAGACGACAGGGTCAAGAGACCCAGTACTTC.

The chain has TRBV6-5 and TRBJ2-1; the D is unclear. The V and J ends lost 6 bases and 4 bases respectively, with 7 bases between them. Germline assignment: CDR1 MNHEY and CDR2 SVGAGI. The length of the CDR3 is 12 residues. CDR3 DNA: TGTGCCAGCAGGGGCGTGTACAATGAGCAGTTCTTC. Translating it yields CASRGVYNEQFF.

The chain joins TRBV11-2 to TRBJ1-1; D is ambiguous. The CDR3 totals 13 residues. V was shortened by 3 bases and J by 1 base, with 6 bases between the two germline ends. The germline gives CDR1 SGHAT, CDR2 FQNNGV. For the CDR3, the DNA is TGTGCCAGCAGCTTTGGCACGAACACTGAAGCTTTCTTT. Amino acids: CASSFGTNTEAFF.

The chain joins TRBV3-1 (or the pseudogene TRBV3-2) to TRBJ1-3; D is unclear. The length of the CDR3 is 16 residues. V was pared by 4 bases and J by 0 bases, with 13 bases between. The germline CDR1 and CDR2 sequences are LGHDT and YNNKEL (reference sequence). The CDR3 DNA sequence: TGTGCCAGCAGCCGTACCCCAGGTAACTCTGGAAACACCATATATTTT. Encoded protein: CASSRTPGNSGNTIYF.

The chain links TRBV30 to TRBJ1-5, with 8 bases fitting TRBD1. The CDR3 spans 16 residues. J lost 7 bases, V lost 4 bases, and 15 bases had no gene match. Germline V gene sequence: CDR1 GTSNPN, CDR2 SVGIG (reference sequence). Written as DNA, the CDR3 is TGTGCCTGGACCCATACGTTAGACAGGGGTAAACAGCCCCAGCATTTT. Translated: CAWTHTLDRGKQPQHF.

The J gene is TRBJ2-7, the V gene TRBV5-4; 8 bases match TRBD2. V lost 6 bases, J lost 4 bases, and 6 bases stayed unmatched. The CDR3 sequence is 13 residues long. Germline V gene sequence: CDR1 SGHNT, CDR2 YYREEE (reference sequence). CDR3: CASKGTSSYEQYF. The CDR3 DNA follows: TGTGCCAGCAAGGGGACTAGTTCGTACGAGCAGTACTTC.

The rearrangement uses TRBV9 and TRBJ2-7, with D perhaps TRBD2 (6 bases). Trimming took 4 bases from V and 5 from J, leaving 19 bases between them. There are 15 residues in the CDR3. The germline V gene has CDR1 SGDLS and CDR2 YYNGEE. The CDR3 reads CASSPGTLGRNEQYF. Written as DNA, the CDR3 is TGTGCCAGCAGCCCGGGGACTCTGGGACGGAACGAGCAGTACTTC.

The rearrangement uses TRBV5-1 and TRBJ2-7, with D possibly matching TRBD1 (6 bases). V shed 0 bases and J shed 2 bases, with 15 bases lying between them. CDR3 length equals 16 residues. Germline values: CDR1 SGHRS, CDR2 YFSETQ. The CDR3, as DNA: TGCGCCAGCAGCTTGGCGCCCACCAGGGGTACCTACGAGCAGTACTTC. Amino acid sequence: CASSLAPTRGTYEQYF. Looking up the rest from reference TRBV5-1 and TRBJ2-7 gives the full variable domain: KAGVTQTPRYLIKTRGQQVTLSCSPISGHRSVSWYQQTPGQGLQFLFEYFSETQRNKGNFPGRFSGRQFSNSRSEMNVSTLELGDSALYLCASSLAPTRGTYEQYFGPGTRLTVT.

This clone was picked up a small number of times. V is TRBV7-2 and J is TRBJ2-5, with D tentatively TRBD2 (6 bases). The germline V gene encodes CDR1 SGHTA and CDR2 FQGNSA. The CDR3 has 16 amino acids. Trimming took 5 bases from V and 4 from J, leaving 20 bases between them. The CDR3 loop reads CASSEGVAPGGETQYF. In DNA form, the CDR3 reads TGTGCCAGCAGCGAAGGGGTAGCGCCCGGGGGAGAGACCCAGTACTTC.

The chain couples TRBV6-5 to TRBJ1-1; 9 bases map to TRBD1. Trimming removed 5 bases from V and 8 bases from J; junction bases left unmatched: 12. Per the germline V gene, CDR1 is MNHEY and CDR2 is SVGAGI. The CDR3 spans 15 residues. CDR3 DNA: TGTGCCAGCAGTAAACCGGGACAGGGTTTTGGGGAAGCTTTCTTT. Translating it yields CASSKPGQGFGEAFF.

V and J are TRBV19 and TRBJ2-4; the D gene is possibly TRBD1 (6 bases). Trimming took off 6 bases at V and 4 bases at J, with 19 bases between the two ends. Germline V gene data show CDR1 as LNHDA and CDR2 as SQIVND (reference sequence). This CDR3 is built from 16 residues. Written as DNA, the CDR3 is TGTGCCAGTAGCCCCACAGGGCTCCTGAGGAAAAACATTCAGTACTTC. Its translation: CASSPTGLLRKNIQYF.